The 10 T cell receptor beta chains below were found in one sample sequenced in a study of T cell responses to AZD1222 COVID-19 vaccine. Assay: immunoSEQ multiplex PCR; the TCRdb copy retains only in-frame clones and omits some. The sample lists around 140,000 clones, over 75% occurring once. Material: peripheral blood, obtained on day 0 of AZD1222 vaccination. Source of these receptors: an adult in good health.

The CDR3 loop is CASSIGPGGESNQPQHF. As DNA, the CDR3 is TGTGCCAGTAGTATAGGCCCCGGGGGGGAGAGCAATCAGCCCCAGCATTTT. The rearrangement joins TRBV19 to TRBJ1-5, with D possibly being TRBD1 (5 bases). Trimming pared 1 base from V and 1 base from J, leaving 14 bases between. In germline, CDR1 is LNHDA, CDR2 SQIVND (reference sequence). CDR3 length equals 17 residues.

V usage is TRBV3-1 (or the pseudogene TRBV3-2) and J usage is TRBJ2-7; no reliable D call. The germline V and J ends were trimmed by 4 bases and 2 bases, with 6 bases remaining between them. CDR1 LGHDT and CDR2 YNNKEL come from the germline V gene (reference sequence). There are 12 residues in the CDR3. CDR3 protein: CASSPHTYEQYF. The DNA for the CDR3 is TGTGCCAGCAGCCCCCACACCTACGAGCAGTACTTC.

Only one count was recorded for this clone. The chain joins TRBV5-1 to TRBJ1-2; unclear D gene. The CDR3 loop spans 14 amino acids. Germline values: CDR1 SGHRS, CDR2 YFSETQ. The V end was cut by 4 bases, the J end by 6 bases, with 16 bases between. As DNA, the CDR3 is TGCGCCAGCAGCCCCGGATGGGAGGCACATGGCTACACCTTC. Its translation is CASSPGWEAHGYTF.

V and J are TRBV7-2 and TRBJ1-5; the D is unclear. This CDR3 has 14 residues. Germline V gene sequence: CDR1 SGHTA, CDR2 FQGNSA. The V end was cut by 5 bases, the J end by 1 base, with 9 bases between. The CDR3 loop reads CASSQRQSNQPQHF. The CDR3 nucleotides are TGTGCCAGCAGCCAAAGACAAAGCAATCAGCCCCAGCATTTT.

This chain links TRBV7-8 with TRBJ2-2, with 15 bases identical to TRBD2. CDR3 length equals 16 residues. CDR1 is SGHVS, CDR2 FQNEAQ, per germline. The J segment lost 4 bases and the V segment lost 5 bases, leaving 2 bases of the junction unmatched. DNA of the CDR3: TGTGCCAGCAGCCAGGGACTAGCGGGAGGCACCGGGGAGCTGTTTTTT. Residues: CASSQGLAGGTGELFF.

This clone was detected only a few times. V gene TRBV6-1 combines with J gene TRBJ2-1; 12 bases are shared with TRBD2. Trimming took 0 bases from V and 7 from J; bases not matched to a gene: 13. The CDR3 consists of 19 residues. The germline gives CDR1 MNHNS, CDR2 SASEGT. The CDR3 DNA reads as TGTGCCAGCAGTGAAGCACCGCACGGGGCTAGCGGGAGGGGTAATGAGCAGTTCTTC. Residues: CASSEAPHGASGRGNEQFF.

The V and J genes are TRBV2 and TRBJ2-6; D is uncertain. This CDR3 region has 15 residues. V lost 7 bases to trimming and J lost 0 bases, with 10 bases between them. The germline V gene has CDR1 SNHLY and CDR2 FYNNEI. The CDR3, as DNA: TGTGCCAGCACCAAGTGGGGCTCTGGGGCCAACGTCCTGACTTTC. Its translation: CASTKWGSGANVLTF.

This chain joins TRBV19 and TRBJ1-6; the D is unclear. V was pared by 6 bases and J by 7 bases, with 7 bases between. Germline values: CDR1 LNHDA, CDR2 SQIVND (reference sequence). The CDR3 is made up of 12 amino acids. The CDR3 sequence is CASRAANSPLHF. Here the CDR3 DNA reads TGTGCCAGTAGGGCGGCAAATTCACCCCTCCACTTT.

The chain joins TRBV27 to TRBJ2-5; 9 positions match TRBD2. This CDR3 has 16 amino acids. J was trimmed by 6 bases and V by 4 bases; bases with no gene match: 12. The germline V gene encodes CDR1 MNHEY and CDR2 SMNVEV (reference sequence). The CDR3 loop reads CASSSLSGRDLKTQYF. In DNA form, the CDR3 reads TGTGCCAGCAGTTCCCTTAGCGGGAGAGACCTGAAGACCCAGTACTTC.

For this clone: Other DNA sequences in the sample encode the same CDR3. The chain is built from TRBV12-3 or TRBV12-4 and TRBJ1-1, with D possibly TRBD1 on 5 matching bases. V lost 5 bases, J lost 1 base, and 8 bases lay in between. The CDR3 is 13 amino acids. The CDR3 DNA is TGTGCCAGCAGTCTAAGGGGGAACACTGAAGCTTTCTTT. This codes for CASSLRGNTEAFF.